This is a list of T cell receptor beta chains from one sample in a study of cytomegalovirus exposure and HLA in healthy donors. Assay used: immunoSEQ multiplex PCR; TCRdb lists only in-frame clones, some missing. This sample carries 150,000 or so clones, 70% to 90% of them seen once, and the ten largest clones take 20% to 25%. Sequencing was done on a sample of PBMCs. The origin of the receptors is a man in his late teens or twenties in good health and CMV-seropositive. Both conserved end residues are part of each CDR3. D genes are given only for firm matches. The size field is filled for only some rows; it gives once, few, many or a size class.

.	TRBD1	TRBV5-1	TRBJ2-5	TGCGCCAGCAGCTCCAGAGCTGGGACAGGGGGGCGGGAGACCCAGTACTTC	CASSSRAGTGGRETQYF
.	.	TRBV7-2	TRBJ2-7	TGTGCCAGCAGACTAGGGGGAGCGGGGCGCTACGAGCAGTACTTC	CASRLGGAGRYEQYF
.	.	TRBV7-2	TRBJ1-1	TGTGCCAGCAGCCCACAAAGGGGAGGGACTGAAGCTTTCTTT	CASSPQRGGTEAFF
.	TRBD2	TRBV25-1	TRBJ2-2	TGTGCCAGCAGCCTTCGAGGGACTAGTCACACCGGGGAGCTGTTTTTT	CASSLRGTSHTGELFF
.	TRBD2	TRBV27	TRBJ2-4	TGTGCCAGCAGTCCCCGGACTAGCGGGGGCGGCATTCAGTACTTC	CASSPRTSGGGIQYF
.	.	TRBV6-5	TRBJ1-5	TGTGCCAGCAGTTCCCTGGAGGGGAGGGATCAGCCCCAGCATTTT	CASSSLEGRDQPQHF
.	.	TRBV6-5	TRBJ1-1	TGTGCCAGACTTAACACTGAAGCTTTCTTT	CARLNTEAFF
once	.	TRBV6-5	TRBJ2-7	TGTGCCATCAACGCCGGACAGACTTACGAGCAGTACTTC	CAINAGQTYEQYF
.	.	TRBV9	TRBJ2-5	TGTGCCAGCAGCGTAGATTGGGGAGGGGGTGAGACCCAGTACTTC	CASSVDWGGGETQYF
.	TRBD1	TRBV12-5	TRBJ1-1	TGTGCTAGTGGTTTGGGGCTCCGGGACAGGGGATGGGACACTGAAGCTTTCTTT	CASGLGLRDRGWDTEAFF
.	TRBD1	TRBV7-2	TRBJ2-7	TGTGCCAGCAGCTTACGGGACAGGGACCAGTACTTC	CASSLRDRDQYF
.	TRBD1	TRBV13	TRBJ2-7	TGTGCCAGCAGCCCAGGACAGGGTCTCTACGAGCAGTACTTC	CASSPGQGLYEQYF
once	.	TRBV9	TRBJ2-1	TGTGCCAGCAGCGTAGGCAGGGCCCACAATGAGCAGTTCTTC	CASSVGRAHNEQFF
.	TRBD1	TRBV19	TRBJ1-3	TGTGCCAGTGGCTTCAAGCAGGGGGCGAGCACCATATATTTT	CASGFKQGASTIYF
.	TRBD1	TRBV5-1	TRBJ2-3	TGCGCCAGCAGCTGGCAGGGGGTAAACACAGATACGCAGTATTTT	CASSWQGVNTDTQYF
.	TRBD1	TRBV7-9	TRBJ1-1	TGTGCCAGCAGGCCCACAGGGGTGAACGCTGAAGCTTTCTTT	CASRPTGVNAEAFF
.	TRBD2	TRBV15	TRBJ2-1	TGTGCCACCAGCACCCCGGGACTAGCGGGAGCTGAGCAGTTCTTC	CATSTPGLAGAEQFF